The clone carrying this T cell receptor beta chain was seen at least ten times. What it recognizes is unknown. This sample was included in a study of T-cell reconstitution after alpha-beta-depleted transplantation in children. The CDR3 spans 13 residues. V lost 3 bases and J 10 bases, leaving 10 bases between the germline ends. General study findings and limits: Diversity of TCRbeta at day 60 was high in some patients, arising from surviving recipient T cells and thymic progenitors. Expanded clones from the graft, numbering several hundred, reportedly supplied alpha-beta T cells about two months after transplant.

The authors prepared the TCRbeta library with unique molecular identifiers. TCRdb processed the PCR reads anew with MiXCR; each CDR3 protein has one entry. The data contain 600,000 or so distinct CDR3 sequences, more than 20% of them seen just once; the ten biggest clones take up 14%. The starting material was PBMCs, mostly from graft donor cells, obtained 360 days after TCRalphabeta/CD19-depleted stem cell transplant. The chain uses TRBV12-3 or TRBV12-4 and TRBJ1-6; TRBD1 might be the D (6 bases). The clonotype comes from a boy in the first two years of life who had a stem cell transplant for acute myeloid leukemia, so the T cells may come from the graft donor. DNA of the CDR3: TGTGCCAGCAGTTTGGGGGCCCGGTCACCCCTCCACTTT. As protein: CASSLGARSPLHF.